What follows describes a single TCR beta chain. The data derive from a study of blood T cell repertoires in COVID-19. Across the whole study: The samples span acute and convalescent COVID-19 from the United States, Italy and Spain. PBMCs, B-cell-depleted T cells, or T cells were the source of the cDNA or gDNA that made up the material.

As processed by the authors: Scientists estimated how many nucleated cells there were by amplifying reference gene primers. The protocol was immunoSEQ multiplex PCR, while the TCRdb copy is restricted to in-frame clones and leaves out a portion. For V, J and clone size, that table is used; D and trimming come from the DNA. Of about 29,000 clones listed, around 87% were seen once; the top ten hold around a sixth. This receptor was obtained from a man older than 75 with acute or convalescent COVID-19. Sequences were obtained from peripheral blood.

The CDR3 DNA is TGTGCCAGCAGCTCTCGCGGCGGCCGAATTTACGAGCAGTACTTC. This gives the protein CASSSRGGRIYEQYF. This chain connects TRBV11-2 to TRBJ2-7, with D hard to call. There are 15 residues in the CDR3. Germline assignment: CDR1 SGHAT and CDR2 FQNNGV. Trimming stripped 4 bases from V and 4 bases from J, with 17 bases between.